This is a list of T cell receptor beta chains from one sample in a study of CD8 T cells in ankylosing spondylitis. TCRdb ran MiXCR on the 5' RACE reads and lists one entry per CDR3 protein. The repertoire holds around 140,000 distinct CDR3 sequences, with 15% to 20% as singletons. The specimen sequenced was blood, either unsorted or a sorted T cell fraction (not recorded which). All receptors come from a male donor with ankylosing spondylitis. Both conserved end residues are part of each CDR3. Fields, in order: D gene, J gene, clone size, V gene, CDR3 protein, CDR3 DNA. D genes are given only for firm matches. Clone sizes are given selectively: once, few, many, or a class where the clone is expanded.

TRBD2 | TRBJ2-7 | few | TRBV27 | CASSSSGYEQYF | TGTGCCAGTAGTTCTAGCGGCTACGAGCAGTACTTC
NA | TRBJ2-4 | few | TRBV9 | CASSVGRDGKNIQYF | TGTGCCAGCAGCGTTGGTCGGGACGGGAAAAACATTCAGTACTTC
TRBD2 | TRBJ2-2 | NA | TRBV3-1 | CASSPGLAGVNGELFF | TGTGCCAGCAGCCCGGGACTAGCGGGAGTTAACGGGGAGCTGTTTTTT
NA | TRBJ1-2 | NA | TRBV5-1 | CASSPERLQEYGHTF | TGCGCCAGCAGCCCGGAGCGTCTGCAGGAATATGGCCACACCTTC
NA | TRBJ2-2 | NA | TRBV5-6 | CASTDSSGGELFF | TGTGCCAGCACCGATAGCTCAGGAGGGGAGCTGTTTTTT
NA | TRBJ1-1 | few | TRBV28 | CASSPPPGDTEAFF | TGTGCCAGCAGTCCTCCCCCAGGGGACACTGAAGCTTTCTTT
NA | TRBJ2-1 | few | TRBV6-5 | CASSYSSGYNEQFF | TGTGCCAGCAGTTACTCATCGGGGTACAATGAGCAGTTCTTC
TRBD2 | TRBJ2-7 | NA | TRBV7-9 | CASSNPGTSGLEQYF | TGTGCCAGCAGCAACCCCGGGACTAGCGGCCTCGAGCAGTACTTC
NA | TRBJ2-5 | NA | TRBV28 | CASSVRQALMTQYF | TGTGCCAGCAGCGTTCGACAGGCCCTGATGACCCAGTACTTC
NA | TRBJ2-7 | many | TRBV9 | CASTRGSQSSYEQYF | TGTGCCAGCACCCGAGGTTCCCAGAGCTCCTACGAGCAGTACTTC
NA | TRBJ2-7 | NA | TRBV7-8 | CASSPHLVWAYEQYF | TGTGCCAGCAGCCCCCACCTCGTTTGGGCCTACGAGCAGTACTTC
NA | TRBJ2-7 | NA | TRBV4-1 | CASSQEVTGTSYEQYF | TGCGCCAGCAGCCAAGAGGTCACGGGAACCTCCTACGAGCAGTACTTC
TRBD2 | TRBJ2-1 | few | TRBV27 | CASSLLTVAGGNYNEQFF | TGTGCCAGCAGTTTATTAACTGTGGCGGGAGGCAACTACAATGAGCAGTTCTTC
TRBD1 | TRBJ2-5 | few | TRBV11-2 | CASSSLGQGQETQYF | TGTGCCAGCAGCTCCCTCGGACAGGGCCAAGAGACCCAGTACTTC
NA | TRBJ2-3 | large | TRBV5-1 | CASSLTTGITDTQYF | TGCGCCAGCAGCTTAACAACGGGGATCACAGATACGCAGTATTTT
TRBD1 | TRBJ2-3 | NA | TRBV3-1 | CASSQAGTGKSTDTQYF | TGTGCCAGCAGCCAAGCCGGGACAGGGAAAAGCACAGATACGCAGTATTTT
NA | TRBJ1-1 | NA | TRBV12-3/TRBV12-4 | CATASRASTEAFF | TGTGCCACAGCCAGTCGTGCCAGCACTGAAGCTTTCTTT
TRBD1 | TRBJ2-6 | NA | TRBV7-6 | CASSLRDRDAGANVLTF | TGTGCCAGCAGCCTTAGGGACAGGGACGCTGGGGCCAACGTCCTGACTTTC
NA | TRBJ2-2 | NA | TRBV10-3 | CATGLQNTGELFF | TGTGCCACGGGACTCCAGAACACCGGGGAGCTGTTTTTT
TRBD1 | TRBJ2-1 | NA | TRBV2 | CASSEARQGQGPRNEQFF | TGTGCCAGCAGTGAAGCGCGACAGGGGCAAGGACCTCGCAATGAGCAGTTCTTC
TRBD2 | TRBJ2-1 | few | TRBV18 | CASSPLADEQFF | TGTGCCAGCTCCCCGCTAGCGGATGAGCAGTTCTTC
NA | TRBJ2-7 | NA | TRBV29-1 | CSVEVGRSYEQYF | TGCAGCGTTGAGGTCGGAAGGTCCTACGAGCAGTACTTC
NA | TRBJ2-1 | few | TRBV27 | CASSQRGKSYNEQFF | TGTGCCAGCAGCCAACGGGGGAAGTCCTACAATGAGCAGTTCTTC
TRBD2 | TRBJ2-3 | NA | TRBV28 | CASSLLAESTDTQYF | TGTGCCAGCAGTTTACTAGCGGAGAGCACAGATACGCAGTATTTT
NA | TRBJ2-3 | NA | TRBV24-1 | CATSDPKADTQYF | TGTGCCACCAGTGACCCGAAGGCAGATACGCAGTATTTT
NA | TRBJ2-7 | NA | TRBV7-9 | CASGGRGVGFYEQYF | TGTGCCAGCGGGGGTCGTGGTGTGGGGTTCTACGAGCAGTACTTC
NA | TRBJ2-2 | NA | TRBV4-1 | CASRSQTFPELFF | TGCGCCAGCAGGAGTCAAACTTTTCCGGAGCTGTTTTTT
NA | TRBJ1-1 | NA | TRBV2 | CASSEGEGPEAFF | TGTGCCAGCAGTGAAGGGGAAGGGCCTGAAGCTTTCTTT
NA | TRBJ2-1 | few | TRBV7-8 | CASWGDYNEQFF | TGTGCCAGCTGGGGAGACTACAATGAGCAGTTCTTC
NA | TRBJ2-7 | NA | TRBV28 | CASSLFRQVSYEQYF | TGTGCCAGCAGTTTATTTCGACAGGTCTCCTACGAGCAGTACTTC
NA | TRBJ2-7 | few | TRBV7-2 | CASSLAPDTVTYEQYF | TGTGCCAGCAGCTTAGCACCGGACACCGTAACCTACGAGCAGTACTTC
TRBD1 | TRBJ2-1 | few | TRBV29-1 | CSGDRGGSYNEQFF | TGCAGCGGTGACAGGGGAGGTTCCTACAATGAGCAGTTCTTC
NA | TRBJ2-7 | NA | TRBV7-8 | CASSALRAIEQYF | TGTGCCAGCAGCGCGTTACGGGCGATCGAGCAGTACTTC
NA | TRBJ2-5 | NA | TRBV10-2 | CASSSWGQETQYF | TGCGCCAGCAGTTCTTGGGGGCAAGAGACCCAGTACTTC
TRBD2 | TRBJ2-7 | NA | TRBV19 | CASSDVRAGGPRYEQYF | TGTGCCAGTAGTGATGTCCGCGCGGGAGGGCCCCGTTACGAGCAGTACTTC
NA | TRBJ2-7 | NA | TRBV18 | CASSPLTGFYEQYF | TGTGCCAGCTCACCATTGACGGGGTTCTACGAGCAGTACTTC